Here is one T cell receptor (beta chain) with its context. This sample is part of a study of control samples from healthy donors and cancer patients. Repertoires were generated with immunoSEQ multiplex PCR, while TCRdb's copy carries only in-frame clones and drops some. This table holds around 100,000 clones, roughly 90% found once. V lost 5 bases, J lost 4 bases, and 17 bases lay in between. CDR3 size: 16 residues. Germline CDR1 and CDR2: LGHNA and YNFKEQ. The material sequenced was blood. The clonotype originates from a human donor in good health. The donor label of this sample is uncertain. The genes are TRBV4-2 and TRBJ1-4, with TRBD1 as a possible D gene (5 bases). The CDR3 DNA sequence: TGTGCCAGCAGCGATTCTTCGACAGCCATTAATGAAAAACTGTTTTTT. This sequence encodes CASSDSSTAINEKLFF.